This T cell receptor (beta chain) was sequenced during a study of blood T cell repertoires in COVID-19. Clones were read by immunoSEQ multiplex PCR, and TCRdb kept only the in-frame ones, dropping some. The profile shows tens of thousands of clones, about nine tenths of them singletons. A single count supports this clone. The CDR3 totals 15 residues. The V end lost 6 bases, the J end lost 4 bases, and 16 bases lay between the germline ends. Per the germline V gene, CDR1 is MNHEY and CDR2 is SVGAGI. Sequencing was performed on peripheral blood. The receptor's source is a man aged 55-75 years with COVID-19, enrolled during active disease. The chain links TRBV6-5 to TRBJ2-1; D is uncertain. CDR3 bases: TGTGCCAGCAGCCCACGGTGGTCCGATTACAATGAGCAGTTCTTC. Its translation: CASSPRWSDYNEQFF.